This T cell receptor (beta chain) was identified in a study of blood T cell repertoires in COVID-19. Study overall: Samples came from the United States, Italy and Spain, spanning acute and convalescent COVID-19. In each case, the material was cDNA or gDNA derived from T cells, B-cell-depleted T cells, or PBMCs.

This CDR3 is built from 15 residues. Germline V gives CDR1 SGHRS, CDR2 YFSETQ. V gave up 2 bases and J gave up 1 base, with 12 bases separating them. Per the authors' pipeline: Amplification with reference gene primers provided the estimates of nucleated cell counts. The data were produced by immunoSEQ multiplex PCR, yet TCRdb's version contains in-frame clones alone and is incomplete. V and J calls plus clone size are reproduced from that table; the DNA served to infer D and trimming. This repertoire shows 250,000 to 350,000 clones, around 88% found once; its top ten account for roughly 0.8%. The sequenced material came from peripheral blood. The chain carries TRBV5-1 and TRBJ2-5, with D possibly TRBD1 on 6 matching bases. This TCR was recovered from a young man with acute or convalescent COVID-19. CDR3 DNA: TGCGCCAGCAGCTTATACGGGACACTCCAAGAGACCCAGTACTTC. This gives the protein CASSLYGTLQETQYF.